This entry concerns a single T cell receptor (beta chain). No base quality information exists; no much larger clone differs at one position. Library prep was done by single-cell sequencing. The reads were generated on an Illumina MiSeq. Paired single-cell TCR-alpha and TCR-beta sequences were amplified by three nested PCRs with multiplexed primers covering all TRA and TRB V genes. The authors processed their data as follows. Selected pRESTO steps were used to preprocess the reads, and IMGT/HighV-QUEST was used to assign V, D, J genes and CDR3 junctions. Single cells were kept only if valid singletons with at most three chains, each supported by 100 or more reads. Clonotypes were defined by identical paired TCR-alpha/beta nucleotide sequences, and cross-patient sharing of only about 0.18% indicated negligible cross-contamination. In samples containing more than 20 cells, repertoire diversity was estimated using a Shannon index corrected for undersampling. TCRdb reran the public reads through fastp at Q25 and MiXCR, keeping productive beta chains. A single entry per CDR3 protein holds the most common genes and DNA from its merged rows. V and J calls and clone size were set by TCRdb, not the authors. For this sample the table gives 250 to 300 distinct CDR3 sequences, of which 39% were detected only once. Of the sample, approximately 59% is held by the ten largest clones.

The data are from a study of T cells during gluten challenge in celiac disease (dated by TCRdb to the late 2010s). Background for the entire study: Paired single-cell TCR sequencing was done for roughly 7 challenge participants who showed a significant increase in HLA-DQ:gluten tetramer-binding T cells. During the challenge, blood was drawn at baseline, day 6 and day 14, while duodenal biopsies were taken at baseline and day 14. On the Illumina MiSeq, single-cell libraries were sequenced as paired-end 250 bp and bulk libraries as paired-end 300 bp.

Beyond this particular receptor, the publication reports: A peak in circulating gluten-specific T cells was observed on day 6, and the day-6 repertoire appeared to be composed largely of expanded preexisting memory clonotypes. Across the 7 patients, about 12-45% of single-cell TCR-alpha/beta clonotypes seen at the latest time point had also been present at baseline, compared with roughly 51-56% in the bulk data. Clonal expansion rose on day 6, as shown by reduced sample-corrected Shannon diversity of circulating gluten-specific T cells.

Including cysteine and phenylalanine, the CDR3 has 13 amino acids. Kept here is only the CDR3 DNA, which spans 39 bases and is read in frame from base 1. From V the trimming removes 8 bases and from J it removes 4 bases, while the gene matches leave 6 bases of the junction unaccounted for. The germline V gene sets CDR1 to MNHEY and CDR2 to SVGEGT. Blood cells were gated as tetramer-binding CD4+ effector-memory gut-homing T cells: CD3+, CD45RA-, CD62L-, integrin beta7+, with lineage markers excluded. Treated celiac disease patients on a gluten-free diet underwent a 14-day oral dietary gluten challenge to study recall of gluten-specific T cells. Cells were sorted on an Aria II cell sorter as single cells, and also in bulk when tetramer-positive cells were relatively numerous. Before staining, peripheral blood mononuclear cells were isolated using Ficoll density gradient centrifugation and then cryopreserved. Before tetramer-binding CD4+ T cells were sorted, thawed cells were stained with a pool of PE-conjugated HLA-DQ:gluten tetramers presenting immunodominant gluten epitopes. After HLA-DQ:gluten tetramer staining, the blood samples went through tetramer-based enrichment.

The sequence was collected from a female donor with celiac disease. The source material was gluten-specific CD4+ T cells sorted from blood using tetramers, sampled at baseline or on day 6, 14 or 28 of gluten challenge (not recorded which). The sequence joins TRBV6-2 or TRBV6-3 to TRBJ1-1; TRBD1 aligns with 8 central bases. The CDR3 is CASATGGGTEAFF. The sequence in DNA is TGTGCCAGCGCTACAGGGGGGGGCACTGAAGCTTTCTTT.